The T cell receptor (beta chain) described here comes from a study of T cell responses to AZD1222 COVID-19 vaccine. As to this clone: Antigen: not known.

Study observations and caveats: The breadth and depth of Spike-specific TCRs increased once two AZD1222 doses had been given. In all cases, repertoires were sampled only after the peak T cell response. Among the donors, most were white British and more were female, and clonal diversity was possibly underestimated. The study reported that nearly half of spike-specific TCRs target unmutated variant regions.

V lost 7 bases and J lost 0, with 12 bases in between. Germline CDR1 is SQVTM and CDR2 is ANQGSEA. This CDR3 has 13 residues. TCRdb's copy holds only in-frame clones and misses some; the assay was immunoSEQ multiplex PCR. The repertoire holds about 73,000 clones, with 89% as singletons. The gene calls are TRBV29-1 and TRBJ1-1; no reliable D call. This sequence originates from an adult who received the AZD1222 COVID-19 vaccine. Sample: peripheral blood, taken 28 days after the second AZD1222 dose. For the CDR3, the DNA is TGCAGCGCTTCAACGAGGATGAACACTGAAGCTTTCTTT. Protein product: CSASTRMNTEAFF.